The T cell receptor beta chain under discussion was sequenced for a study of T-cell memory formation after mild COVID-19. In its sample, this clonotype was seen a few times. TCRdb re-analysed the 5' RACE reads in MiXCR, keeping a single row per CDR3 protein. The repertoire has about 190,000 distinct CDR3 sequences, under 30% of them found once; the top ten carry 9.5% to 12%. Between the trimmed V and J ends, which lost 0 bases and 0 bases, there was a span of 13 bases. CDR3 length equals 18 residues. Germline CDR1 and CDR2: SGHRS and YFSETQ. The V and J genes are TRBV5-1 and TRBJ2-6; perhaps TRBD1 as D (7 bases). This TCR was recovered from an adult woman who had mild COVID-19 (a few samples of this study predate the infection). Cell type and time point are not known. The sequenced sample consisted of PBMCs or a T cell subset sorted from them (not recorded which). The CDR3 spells CASSLGGTAISGANVLTF. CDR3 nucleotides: TGCGCCAGCAGCTTGGGCGGGACAGCGATCTCTGGGGCCAACGTCCTGACTTTC.